This T cell receptor beta chain was obtained from a study of blood T cell repertoires in COVID-19 (TCRdb year 2020). Broadly, across the study: The collaborator samples originated in the United States, Italy and Spain and spanned the acute and convalescent phases of COVID-19. Deeply sampled blood TCRbeta repertoires from subjects exposed to, actively infected with, or recovered from COVID-19 were included in the dataset. The sample metadata nearly always contained a de-identified subject ID, COVID-19 status, age in years and sex. The repertoires were made available in a free public database intended to serve as a resource for research on the immune response to SARS-CoV-2. The prospective study material was composed of cDNA or gDNA derived from T cells, B-cell-depleted T cells, or PBMCs. HLA class I and class II types, where available, came from metadata supplied by the sample provider rather than from assay-based typing. The samples were drawn from two sources: the first 160 participants of the ongoing ImmuneRACE study, and over 950 subjects contributed by 6 global collaborators. Broad study findings and their caveats: Clinical and demographic metadata were provided uncurated, with the amount varying by source and participant.

TCRbeta CDR3 regions were amplified from genomic DNA by means of the immunoSEQ Assay, a bias-controlled multiplex PCR. The published analysis was carried out like this. The number of nucleated cells in each sample was estimated by amplification of reference gene primers within the assay. Sequence reads were collapsed and filtered to measure the absolute abundance of every unique TCRbeta CDR3 rearrangement. For each sample, productive Simpson clonality was calculated as the square root of Simpson's diversity index across productive rearrangements. Held by TCRdb, this immuneACCESS table contains in-frame sequences only and omits some clones. Under half of the omission traces to an unresolved V gene where checked; the cause of the rest is unknown. V, J and clone size are taken as reported in that table, and D and trimming were inferred from the DNA itself. For this sample there are some 95,000 clones; over 60% appear just once. 8.7% of the sample is held by the ten biggest clonotypes.

A second Seattle source provided samples from volunteer blood donors who had recovered from COVID-19. Whole blood was collected in K2EDTA tubes by collaborating institutions according to the institutions' own protocols. For TCRbeta analysis, collaborators shipped samples in one of three forms: frozen whole blood, isolated PBMCs, or DNA extracted from either of those sample types. A remark on this clone: Its cognate antigen has yet to be identified. No per-base quality is available; no much larger clone lies one base away.

The germline V end is reduced by 4 bases and the J end by 3 bases; junction bases left unmatched: 9. CDR1 and CDR2, per the germline V gene (reference sequence), are LNHDA and SQIVND. Including the terminal cysteine and phenylalanine, the CDR3 comprises 17 residues. Only the CDR3 DNA stays, 51 bases, in frame from base 1. The clonotype originates from a man in his fifties or sixties who had recovered from COVID-19. In this chain, TRBV19 is recombined with TRBJ2-1, with 10 bases matching TRBD2. Sequencing was carried out using peripheral blood. The CDR3 reads as follows: CASSTPTGLADYNEQFF. The nucleotides read TGTGCCAGTAGTACCCCAACTGGACTAGCGGACTACAATGAGCAGTTCTTC.